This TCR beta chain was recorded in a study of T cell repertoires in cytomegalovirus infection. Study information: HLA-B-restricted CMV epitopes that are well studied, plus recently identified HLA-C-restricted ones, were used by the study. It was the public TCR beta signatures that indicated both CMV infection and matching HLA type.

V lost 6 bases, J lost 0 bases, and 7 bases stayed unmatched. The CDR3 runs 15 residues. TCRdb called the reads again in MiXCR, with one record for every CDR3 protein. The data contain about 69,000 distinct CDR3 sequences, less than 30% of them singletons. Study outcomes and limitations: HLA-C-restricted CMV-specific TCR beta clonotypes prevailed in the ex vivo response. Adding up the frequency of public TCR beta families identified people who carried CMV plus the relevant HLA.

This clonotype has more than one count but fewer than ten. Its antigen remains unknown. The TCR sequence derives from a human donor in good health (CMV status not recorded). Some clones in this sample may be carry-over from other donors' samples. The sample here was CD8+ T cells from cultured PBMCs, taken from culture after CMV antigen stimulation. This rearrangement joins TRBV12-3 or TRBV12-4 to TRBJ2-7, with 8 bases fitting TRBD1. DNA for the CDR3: TGTGCCAGCAGAGACGGGACAGGTGCCTCCTACGAGCAGTACTTC. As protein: CASRDGTGASYEQYF.